These 29 T cell receptor beta chains share one sample of origin, sequenced in a study of cytotoxic CD8 clonotypes in ibrutinib-treated CLL. Libraries were prepared by immunoSEQ multiplex PCR; TCRdb keeps only in-frame clonotypes and omits some of them. The table records about 140,000 clones, about 91% of them present only once. The material sequenced was PBMCs, taken after 12 months of ibrutinib treatment. These receptors were obtained from a human donor with chronic lymphocytic leukemia.

V gene TRBV27 combines with J gene TRBJ2-5; weak D call: TRBD1 (6 bases). The CDR3 totals 13 residues. V was clipped by 5 bases and J by 6 bases, with 13 bases between them. The V gene's germline CDR1 is MNHEY and CDR2 SMNVEV (reference sequence). CDR3 nucleotides: TGTGCCAGCAGTCCCTCCAGGGGACAGACCCAGTACTTC. It specifies CASSPSRGQTQYF.

The genes are TRBV6-5 and TRBJ1-1; TRBD1 might be the D (5 bases). Between the trimmed V and J ends, which lost 6 bases and 8 bases, there was a span of 16 bases. The CDR3 is 13 residues long. Germline assignment: CDR1 MNHEY and CDR2 SVGAGI. This CDR3 reads CASRSAGTEEAFF. In DNA form, the CDR3 reads TGTGCCAGCAGGAGTGCCGGGACTGAAGAAGCTTTCTTT.

The rearrangement joins TRBV5-1 to TRBJ2-7; 12 bases are shared with TRBD2. Germline V gives CDR1 SGHRS, CDR2 YFSETQ. V lost 4 bases to trimming and J lost 0 bases; unmatched junction nucleotides: 5. The CDR3 sequence is 16 residues long. CDR3 nucleotide sequence: TGCGCCAGCAGCCTGGGGACTAGCGGGTTCTCCTACGAGCAGTACTTC. Protein product: CASSLGTSGFSYEQYF.

The rearrangement uses TRBV30 and TRBJ1-4; D is perhaps TRBD1 (5 bases). From germline, CDR1 is GTSNPN and CDR2 SVGIG (reference sequence). Trimming took off 2 bases at V and 8 bases at J, with 18 bases between the two ends. The CDR3 has 15 amino acids. The CDR3 region is CAWSSTGPEGEKLFF. The CDR3 coding sequence is TGTGCCTGGAGTTCTACCGGCCCAGAGGGGGAAAAACTGTTTTTT. Full variable domain (missing parts from reference TRBV30 and TRBJ1-4): SQTIHQWPATLVQPVGSPLSLECTVEGTSNPNLYWYRQAAGRGLQLLFYSVGIGQISSEVPQNLSASRPQDRQFILSSKKLLLSDSGFYLCAWSSTGPEGEKLFFGSGTQLSVL.

The rearrangement uses TRBV5-4 and TRBJ2-2; no definite D call. V was pared by 0 bases and J by 1 base, with 13 bases between. The CDR3 has 17 residues. Germline V gene data show CDR1 as SGHNT and CDR2 as YYREEE (reference sequence). The CDR3, as DNA: TGTGCCAGCAGCTTGGTGGCAGCCTCCAAGAACACCGGGGAGCTGTTTTTT. It specifies CASSLVAASKNTGELFF.

The V and J genes are TRBV9 and TRBJ2-5; D might be TRBD1 (6 bases). CDR3 length: 15 residues. Germline CDR1 SGDLS, CDR2 YYNGEE. Trimming pared 1 base from V and 0 bases from J, leaving 10 bases between. The CDR3 DNA reads TGTGCCAGCAGCGTATCGGACAGAAACCAAGAGACCCAGTACTTC. Translated: CASSVSDRNQETQYF.

This clone was found a few times. The chain links TRBV2 to TRBJ1-1; TRBD1 aligns across 7 bases. The germline V gene encodes CDR1 SNHLY and CDR2 FYNNEI. There are 13 residues in the CDR3. V was clipped by 3 bases and J by 8 bases; unmatched bases: 6. CDR3 region: CASSDRGQAEAFF. The CDR3, as DNA: TGTGCCAGCAGTGATAGGGGGCAGGCCGAAGCTTTCTTT.

This sequence joins TRBV5-4 and TRBJ2-5; D perhaps matches TRBD1 (5 bases). Germline loops: CDR1 SGHNT, CDR2 YYREEE (reference sequence). Trimming removed 0 bases at V and 4 bases at J, with 10 bases between. CDR3 length: 14 amino acids. In DNA, the CDR3 is TGTGCCAGCAGCTTGGCCGACAGAAGAGAGACCCAGTACTTC. Translated, it gives CASSLADRRETQYF.

The chain couples TRBV4-3 to TRBJ1-4; D ambiguous. This CDR3 spans 14 amino acids. Per germline, CDR1 LGHNA and CDR2 YSLEER. Trimming pared 1 base from V and 8 bases from J, leaving 11 bases between. The CDR3 nucleotides are TGCGCCAGCAGCCAAGGTGAGGGAAAGGAAAAACTGTTTTTT. Encoded protein: CASSQGEGKEKLFF.

The V and J genes are TRBV28 and TRBJ1-5; 7 bases align to TRBD1. V gave up 2 bases and J gave up 6 bases; unmatched junction bases: 4. Per the germline V gene, CDR1 is MDHEN and CDR2 is SYDVKM. The CDR3 is 14 amino acids. The CDR3 nucleotides read TGTGCCAGCAGTTTACCTACAGGGGCTCAGCCCCAGCATTTT. Translating gives CASSLPTGAQPQHF.

There are a few counts of this clone. This chain links TRBV28 with TRBJ1-1, with TRBD1 matching 7 bases. The CDR3 is 14 amino acids. Germline assignment: CDR1 MDHEN and CDR2 SYDVKM. Unmatched junction bases numbered 4, after V lost 1 base and J lost 5 bases. CDR3 region: CASSLYQGETEAFF. CDR3 bases: TGTGCCAGCAGTTTATATCAGGGGGAGACTGAAGCTTTCTTT.

V gene TRBV27 combines with J gene TRBJ2-7, with TRBD2 matching 9 bases. In germline, CDR1 is MNHEY, CDR2 SMNVEV (reference sequence). V trimming: 3 bases; J trimming: 1 base; junction bases outside the gene matches: 4. The CDR3 length is 15 residues. CDR3 nucleotide sequence: TGTGCCAGCAGTTTTTATAGCGGGAGTTCCTACGAGCAGTACTTC. Amino acids: CASSFYSGSSYEQYF.

This chain links TRBV30 with TRBJ2-7; possibly TRBD2 for D (8 bases). This CDR3 region has 13 residues. Germline values: CDR1 GTSNPN, CDR2 SVGIG (reference sequence). Trimming took off 3 bases at V and 6 bases at J, with 15 bases between the two ends. Written as DNA, the CDR3 is TGTGCCTGGAGATATAGCGGGACAGTCGAGCAGTACTTC. Its translation: CAWRYSGTVEQYF.

The gene calls are TRBV5-6 and TRBJ2-7; 7 bases are shared with TRBD2. Looked up from germline, CDR1 is SGHDT and CDR2 is YYEEEE. The trim removed 7 bases at V and 4 bases at J, leaving 11 bases unmatched. This CDR3 is 14 amino acids long. CDR3 DNA sequence: TGTGCCAGCCGATCGTGGGGAGGGTCATACGAGCAGTACTTC. Its translation is CASRSWGGSYEQYF.

This clone was recorded only once. The CDR3 DNA is TGTGCCAGCAGCTTAGATCCGGGACAGGGGGCCGTCGAGCAGTACTTC. This translates into CASSLDPGQGAVEQYF. The chain carries TRBV13 and TRBJ2-7; 12 bases agree with TRBD1. J gave up 6 bases and V 1 base, and 7 bases lay outside the gene matches. The germline CDR1 and CDR2 sequences are PRHDT and FYEKMQ (reference sequence). The CDR3 contains 16 residues.

This clone was counted only a few times. The V gene is TRBV7-9, the J gene TRBJ1-2; D is ambiguous. The germline CDR1 and CDR2 sequences are SEHNR and FQNEAQ (reference sequence). V was shortened by 1 base and J by 7 bases, with 7 bases between the two germline ends. There are 12 residues in the CDR3. CDR3 amino acids: CASSLGTGGYTF. For the CDR3, the DNA is TGTGCCAGCAGCTTAGGTACGGGTGGCTACACCTTC. The full variable domain, with the rest looked up from reference TRBV7-9 and TRBJ1-2, is DTGVSQNPRHKITKRGQNVTFRCDPISEHNRLYWYRQTLGQGPEFLTYFQNEAQLEKSRLLSDRFSAERPKGSFSTLEIQRTEQGDSAMYLCASSLGTGGYTFGSGTRLTVV.

The V call is TRBV21-1, the J call TRBJ1-1; TRBD1 is the table's D call, not checked against the DNA. TRBV21-1 is tagged as a pseudogene. This CDR3 region has 16 residues. The CDR3 DNA sequence: TGTGCCAGCAGATGGGGGACCGACAGGGCGAACACTGAAGCTTTCTTT. Amino acid sequence: CASRWGTDRANTEAFF.

V is TRBV19 and J is TRBJ1-5; 7 bases are shared with TRBD1. The CDR3 is 15 amino acids. V lost 1 base to trimming and J lost 0 bases; unmatched junction nucleotides: 0. The germline gives CDR1 LNHDA, CDR2 SQIVND (reference sequence). CDR3 protein: CASSIGTGSNQPQHF. The CDR3 coding sequence is TGTGCCAGTAGTATAGGGACAGGTAGCAATCAGCCCCAGCATTTT. The whole variable domain, remainder taken from reference TRBV19 and TRBJ1-5, is DGGITQSPKYLFRKEGQNVTLSCEQNLNHDAMYWYRQDPGQGLRLIYYSQIVNDFQKGDIAEGYSVSREKKESFPLTVTSAQKNPTAFYLCASSIGTGSNQPQHFGDGTRLSIL.

The chain links TRBV2 to TRBJ2-1; D not resolved. Germline values: CDR1 SNHLY, CDR2 FYNNEI. Trimming left V 8 bases short and J 13 bases short, with 21 bases between. The CDR3 sequence is 13 residues long. CDR3 DNA sequence: TGTGCCAGCCTAGGGTATAGGGCCCTTTACCAGTTCTTC. Amino acid sequence: CASLGYRALYQFF.

V gene TRBV10-3 combines with J gene TRBJ1-2; no clear D. This CDR3 comprises 13 residues. The V end lost 2 bases, the J end lost 4 bases, and 8 bases lay between the germline ends. CDR1 ENHRY and CDR2 SYGVKD come from the germline V gene. In nucleotides, the CDR3 is TGTGCCATCAGTGAGGTGGAGCTCTATGGCTACACCTTC. It translates to CAISEVELYGYTF.

The chain joins TRBV29-1 to TRBJ2-5; D gene unclear. The CDR3 totals 10 residues. The V end lost 2 bases, the J end lost 5 bases, and 3 bases lay between the germline ends. Per germline, CDR1 SQVTM and CDR2 ANQGSEA. CDR3 sequence (DNA): TGCAGCGTTGAAACGGAGACCCAGTACTTC. It specifies CSVETETQYF. The whole variable domain, remainder taken from reference TRBV29-1 and TRBJ2-5, is SAVISQKPSRDICQRGTSLTIQCQVDSQVTMMFWYRQQPGQSLTLIATANQGSEATYESGFVIDKFPISRPNLTFSTLTVSNMSPEDSSIYLCSVETETQYFGPGTRLLVL.

This chain links TRBV15 with TRBJ1-2, with D possibly TRBD1 on 6 matching bases. There are 15 residues in the CDR3. Per the germline V gene, CDR1 is LNHNV and CDR2 is YYDKDF (reference sequence). The germline V and J ends were trimmed by 0 bases and 7 bases, with 15 bases remaining between them. DNA of the CDR3: TGTGCCACCAGCAGAGACCGGGACACTTATAGTGGCTACACCTTC. Residues: CATSRDRDTYSGYTF.

The chain is built from TRBV28 and TRBJ1-2; 10 bases map to TRBD1. The CDR3 runs 15 residues. With 4 bases clipped from V and 5 bases from J, the junction kept 7 bases outside the gene matches. Germline V gene data show CDR1 as MDHEN and CDR2 as SYDVKM. DNA of the CDR3: TGTGCCAGCAGTTCTTATCCGGGACAGGGGTATGGCTACACCTTC. As protein: CASSSYPGQGYGYTF.

This chain's CDR3 is CASSFLLAGNQPQHF. The CDR3 nucleotides are TGTGCCAGCAGCTTCCTATTGGCCGGGAATCAGCCCCAGCATTTT. The chain uses TRBV7-2 and TRBJ1-5, with D unclear. The V gene lost 3 bases and the J gene lost 4 bases, with 13 bases spanning the gap. This CDR3 has 15 amino acids. Germline values: CDR1 SGHTA, CDR2 FQGNSA.

This clone was observed once. This sequence joins TRBV30 and TRBJ1-4; 9 positions agree with TRBD1. V was clipped by 0 bases and J by 7 bases; unmatched bases: 6. This CDR3 has 15 amino acids. Germline loops: CDR1 GTSNPN, CDR2 SVGIG (reference sequence). The CDR3 DNA is TGTGCCTGGAGTGTTTTCGGGACAGGGCTTGAAAAACTGTTTTTT. The encoded protein is CAWSVFGTGLEKLFF.

The V and J genes are TRBV6-6 and TRBJ2-1; no definite D call. Germline assignment: CDR1 MNHNY and CDR2 SVGAGI (reference sequence). This CDR3 region has 14 residues. V shed 0 bases and J shed 10 bases, with 13 bases lying between them. CDR3 sequence: CASSYSGDNREQFF. As DNA, the CDR3 is TGTGCCAGCAGTTACTCGGGCGACAACCGAGAGCAGTTCTTC.

V and J are TRBV6-1 and TRBJ2-7; D possibly corresponds to TRBD2 (5 bases). The germline V gene encodes CDR1 MNHNS and CDR2 SASEGT. Trimming pared 11 bases from V and 0 bases from J, leaving 14 bases between. The CDR3 length is 13 residues. The CDR3 DNA is TGTGCCGTCGGGATGACTTACTCCTACGAGCAGTACTTC. The encoded protein is CAVGMTYSYEQYF.

The V call is TRBV7-2, the J call TRBJ2-7, with D uncertain. Germline V gene sequence: CDR1 SGHTA, CDR2 FQGNSA. The CDR3 runs 13 residues. The germline V and J ends were trimmed by 1 base and 2 bases, with 6 bases remaining between them. This CDR3 reads CASSLVQTYEQYF. The CDR3 nucleotides are TGTGCCAGCAGCTTAGTACAAACCTACGAGCAGTACTTC.

V gene TRBV6-5 combines with J gene TRBJ2-1, with a possible D match to TRBD2 (7 bases). Germline CDR1 reads MNHEY; CDR2 reads SVGAGI. The CDR3 runs to 15 residues. The germline V and J ends were trimmed by 5 bases and 10 bases, with 21 bases remaining between them. DNA for the CDR3: TGTGCCAGCAGTAGGGGGGGACAAGAGTCATGGGAGCAGTTCTTC. Protein sequence: CASSRGGQESWEQFF.